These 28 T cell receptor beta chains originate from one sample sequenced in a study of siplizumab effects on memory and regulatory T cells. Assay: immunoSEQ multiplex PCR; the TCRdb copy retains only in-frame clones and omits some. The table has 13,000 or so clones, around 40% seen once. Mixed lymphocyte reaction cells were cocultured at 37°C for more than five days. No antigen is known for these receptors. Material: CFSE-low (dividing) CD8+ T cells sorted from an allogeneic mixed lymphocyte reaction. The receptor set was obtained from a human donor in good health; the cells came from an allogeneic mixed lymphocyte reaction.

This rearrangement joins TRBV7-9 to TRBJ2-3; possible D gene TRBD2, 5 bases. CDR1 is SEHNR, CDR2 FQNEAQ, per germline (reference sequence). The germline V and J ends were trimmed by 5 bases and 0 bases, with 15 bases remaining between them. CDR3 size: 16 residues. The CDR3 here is CASSRMAGSSTDTQYF. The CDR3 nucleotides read TGTGCCAGCAGCCGTATGGCGGGCTCTAGCACAGATACGCAGTATTTT.

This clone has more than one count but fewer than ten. For the CDR3, the DNA is TGTGCCAGTAGTTGGGGAACAGGGGGCCTTGGCTACACCTTC. It specifies CASSWGTGGLGYTF. The V call is TRBV19, the J call TRBJ1-2; 9 bases match TRBD1. The junction had 8 bases not matched to a gene; V was cut back by 5 bases and J by 7 bases. Looked up from germline, CDR1 is LNHDA and CDR2 is SQIVND (reference sequence). The CDR3 contains 14 residues.

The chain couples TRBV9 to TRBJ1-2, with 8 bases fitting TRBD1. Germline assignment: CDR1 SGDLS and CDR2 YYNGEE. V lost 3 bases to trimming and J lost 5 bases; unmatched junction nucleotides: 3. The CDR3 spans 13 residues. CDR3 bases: TGTGCCAGCAGCGGGACAGGGATATATGGCTACACCTTC. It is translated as CASSGTGIYGYTF.

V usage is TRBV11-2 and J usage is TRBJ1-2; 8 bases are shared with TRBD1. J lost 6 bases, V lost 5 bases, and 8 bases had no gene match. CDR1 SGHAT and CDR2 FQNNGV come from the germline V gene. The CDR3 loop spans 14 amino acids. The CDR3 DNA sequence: TGTGCCAGCAGCCATACAGGGGGGAGGGATGGCTACACCTTC. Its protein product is CASSHTGGRDGYTF.

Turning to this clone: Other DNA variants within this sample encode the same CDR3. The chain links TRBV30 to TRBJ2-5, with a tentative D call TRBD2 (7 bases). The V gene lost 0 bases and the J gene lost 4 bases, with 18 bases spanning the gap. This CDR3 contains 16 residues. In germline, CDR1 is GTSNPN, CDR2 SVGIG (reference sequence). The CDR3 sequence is CAWSVGGAGVTETQYF. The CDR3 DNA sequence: TGTGCCTGGAGTGTTGGGGGGGCGGGCGTCACAGAGACCCAGTACTTC.

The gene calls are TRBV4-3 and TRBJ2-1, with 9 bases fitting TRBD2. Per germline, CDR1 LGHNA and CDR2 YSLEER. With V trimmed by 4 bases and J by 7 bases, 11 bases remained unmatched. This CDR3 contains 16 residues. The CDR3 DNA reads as TGCGCCAGCAGCCCCGACTCTAGCGGGGTATTAAATGAGCAGTTCTTC. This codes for CASSPDSSGVLNEQFF.

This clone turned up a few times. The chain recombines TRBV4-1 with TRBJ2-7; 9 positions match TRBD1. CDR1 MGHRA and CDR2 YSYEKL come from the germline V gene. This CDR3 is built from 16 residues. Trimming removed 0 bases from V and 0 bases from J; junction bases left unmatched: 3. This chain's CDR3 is CASSQDTGGASYEQYF. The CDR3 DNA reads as TGCGCCAGCAGCCAAGACACAGGGGGCGCCTCCTACGAGCAGTACTTC.

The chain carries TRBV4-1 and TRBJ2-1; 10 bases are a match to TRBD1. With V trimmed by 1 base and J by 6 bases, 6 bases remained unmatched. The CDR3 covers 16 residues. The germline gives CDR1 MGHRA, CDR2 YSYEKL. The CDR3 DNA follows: TGCGCCAGCAGCCAAGGTCCCGGGACAGGGGTCAATGAGCAGTTCTTC. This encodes CASSQGPGTGVNEQFF.

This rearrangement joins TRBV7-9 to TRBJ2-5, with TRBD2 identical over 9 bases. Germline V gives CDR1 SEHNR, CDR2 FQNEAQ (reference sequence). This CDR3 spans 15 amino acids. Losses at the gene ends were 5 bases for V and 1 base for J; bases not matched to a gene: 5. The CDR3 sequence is CASSPETSGQETQYF. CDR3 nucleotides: TGTGCCAGCAGCCCTGAGACTAGCGGCCAAGAGACCCAGTACTTC. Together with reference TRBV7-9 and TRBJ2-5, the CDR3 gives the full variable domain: DTGVSQNPRHKITKRGQNVTFRCDPISEHNRLYWYRQTLGQGPEFLTYFQNEAQLEKSRLLSDRFSAERPKGSFSTLEIQRTEQGDSAMYLCASSPETSGQETQYFGPGTRLLVL.

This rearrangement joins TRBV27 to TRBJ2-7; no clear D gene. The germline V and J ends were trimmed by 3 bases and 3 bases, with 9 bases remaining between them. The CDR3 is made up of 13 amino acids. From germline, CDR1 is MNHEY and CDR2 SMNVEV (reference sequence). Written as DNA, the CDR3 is TGTGCCAGCAGTTTCGACATCCACTACGAGCAGTACTTC. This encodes CASSFDIHYEQYF.

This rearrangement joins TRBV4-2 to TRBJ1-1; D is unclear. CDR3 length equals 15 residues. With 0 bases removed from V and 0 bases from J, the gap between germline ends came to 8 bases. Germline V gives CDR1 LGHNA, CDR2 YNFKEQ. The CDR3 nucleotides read TGTGCCAGCAGCCAAGAGATAGGCCTGAACACTGAAGCTTTCTTT. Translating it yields CASSQEIGLNTEAFF.

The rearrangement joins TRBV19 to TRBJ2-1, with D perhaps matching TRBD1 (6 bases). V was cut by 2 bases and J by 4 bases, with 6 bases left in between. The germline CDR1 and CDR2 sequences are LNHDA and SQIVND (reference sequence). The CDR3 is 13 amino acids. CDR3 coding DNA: TGTGCCAGTAGTATAACAGGGTACAATGAGCAGTTCTTC. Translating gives CASSITGYNEQFF.

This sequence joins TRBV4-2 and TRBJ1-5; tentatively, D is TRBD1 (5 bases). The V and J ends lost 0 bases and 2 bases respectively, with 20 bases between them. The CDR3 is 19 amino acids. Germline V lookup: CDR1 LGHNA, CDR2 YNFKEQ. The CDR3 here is CASSQDPTPGPGGNQPQHF. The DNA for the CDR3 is TGTGCCAGCAGCCAAGATCCCACACCAGGTCCGGGGGGCAATCAGCCCCAGCATTTT.

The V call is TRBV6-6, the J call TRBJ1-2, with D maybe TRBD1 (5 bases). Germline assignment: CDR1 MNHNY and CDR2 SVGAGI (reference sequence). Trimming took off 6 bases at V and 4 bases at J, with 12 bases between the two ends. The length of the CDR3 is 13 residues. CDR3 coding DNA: TGTGCCAGCAGGACGCAGGGATTCTATGGCTACACCTTC. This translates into CASRTQGFYGYTF.

The CDR3 DNA follows: TGTGCCAGTAGTCCCCCAGGGGGGTTGAACACTGAAGCTTTCTTT. This translates into CASSPPGGLNTEAFF. The rearrangement links TRBV19 to TRBJ1-1, with TRBD1 identical over 7 bases. CDR3 length: 15 amino acids. The V and J ends lost 5 bases and 0 bases, in that order; junction bases with no gene match: 6. Germline lookup yields CDR1 LNHDA and CDR2 SQIVND (reference sequence). Supplemented by reference TRBV19 and TRBJ1-1, the full variable domain reads DGGITQSPKYLFRKEGQNVTLSCEQNLNHDAMYWYRQDPGQGLRLIYYSQIVNDFQKGDIAEGYSVSREKKESFPLTVTSAQKNPTAFYLCASSPPGGLNTEAFFGQGTRLTVV.

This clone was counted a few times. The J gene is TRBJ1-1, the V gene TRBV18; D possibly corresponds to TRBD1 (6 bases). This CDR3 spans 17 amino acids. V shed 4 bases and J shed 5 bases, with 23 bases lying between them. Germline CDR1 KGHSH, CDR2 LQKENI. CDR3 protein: CASSREKQGASSTEAFF. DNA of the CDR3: TGTGCCAGCTCACGCGAGAAACAGGGCGCATCGAGTACTGAAGCTTTCTTT.

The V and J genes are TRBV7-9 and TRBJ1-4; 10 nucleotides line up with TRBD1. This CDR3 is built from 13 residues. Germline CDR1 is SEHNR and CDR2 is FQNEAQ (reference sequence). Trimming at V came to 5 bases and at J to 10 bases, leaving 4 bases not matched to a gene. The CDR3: CASSETGGGKLFF. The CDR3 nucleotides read TGTGCCAGCAGCGAGACAGGGGGCGGAAAACTGTTTTTT.

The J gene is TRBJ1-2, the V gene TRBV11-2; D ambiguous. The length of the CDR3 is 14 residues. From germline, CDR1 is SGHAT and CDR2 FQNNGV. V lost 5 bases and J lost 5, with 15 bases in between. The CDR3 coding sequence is TGTGCCAGCAGCGTGACACCGGGAGAATATGGCTACACCTTC. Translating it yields CASSVTPGEYGYTF. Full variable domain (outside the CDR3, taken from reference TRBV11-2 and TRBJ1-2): EAGVAQSPRYKIIEKRQSVAFWCNPISGHATLYWYQQILGQGPKLLIQFQNNGVVDDSQLPKDRFSAERLKGVDSTLKIQPAKLEDSAVYLCASSVTPGEYGYTFGSGTRLTVV.

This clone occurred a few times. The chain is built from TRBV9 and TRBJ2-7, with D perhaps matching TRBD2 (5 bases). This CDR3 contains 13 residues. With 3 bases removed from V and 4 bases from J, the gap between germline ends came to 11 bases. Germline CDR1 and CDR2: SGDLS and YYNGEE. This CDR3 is CASSAGSGYEQYF. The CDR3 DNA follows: TGTGCCAGCAGCGCCGGGTCGGGATACGAGCAGTACTTC.

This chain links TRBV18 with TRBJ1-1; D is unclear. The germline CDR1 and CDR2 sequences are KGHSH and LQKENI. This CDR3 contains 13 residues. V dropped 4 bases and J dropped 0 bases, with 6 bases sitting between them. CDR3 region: CASSQSVNTEAFF. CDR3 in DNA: TGTGCCAGCTCACAGTCGGTGAACACTGAAGCTTTCTTT.

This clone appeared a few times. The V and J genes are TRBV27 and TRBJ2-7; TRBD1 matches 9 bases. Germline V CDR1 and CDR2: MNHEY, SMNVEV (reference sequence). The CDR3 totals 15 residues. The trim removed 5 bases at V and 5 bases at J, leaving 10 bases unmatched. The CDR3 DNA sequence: TGTGCCAGCAGTCCACTCTCACAGGGGGCCCACGAGCAGTACTTC. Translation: CASSPLSQGAHEQYF.

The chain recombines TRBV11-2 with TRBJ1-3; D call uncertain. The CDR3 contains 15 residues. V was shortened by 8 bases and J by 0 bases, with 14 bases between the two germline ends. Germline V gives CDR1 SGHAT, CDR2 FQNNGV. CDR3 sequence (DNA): TGTGCCAGCCAGGACGGCTCAAGCTCTGGAAACACCATATATTTT. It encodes CASQDGSSSGNTIYF.

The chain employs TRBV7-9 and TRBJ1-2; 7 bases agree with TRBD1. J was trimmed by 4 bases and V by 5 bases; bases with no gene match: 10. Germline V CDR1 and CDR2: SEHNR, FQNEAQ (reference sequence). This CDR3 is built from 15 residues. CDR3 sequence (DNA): TGTGCCAGCAGCCCGAGGACAGGCCCTAGCTATGGCTACACCTTC. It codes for CASSPRTGPSYGYTF.

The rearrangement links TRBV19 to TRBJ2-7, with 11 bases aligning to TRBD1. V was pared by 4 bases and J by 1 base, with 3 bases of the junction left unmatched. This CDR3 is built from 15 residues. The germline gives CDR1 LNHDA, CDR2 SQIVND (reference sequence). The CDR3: CASSSGQGASYEQYF. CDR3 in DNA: TGTGCCAGTAGTAGCGGACAGGGGGCTTCCTACGAGCAGTACTTC.

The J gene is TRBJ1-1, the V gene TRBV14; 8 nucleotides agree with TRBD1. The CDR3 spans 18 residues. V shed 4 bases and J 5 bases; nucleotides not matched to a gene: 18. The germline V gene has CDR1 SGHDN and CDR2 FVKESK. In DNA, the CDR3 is TGTGCCAGCAGCCTCCGGAACCCGGGACAGGCCGGTGGGACTGAAGCTTTCTTT. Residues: CASSLRNPGQAGGTEAFF.

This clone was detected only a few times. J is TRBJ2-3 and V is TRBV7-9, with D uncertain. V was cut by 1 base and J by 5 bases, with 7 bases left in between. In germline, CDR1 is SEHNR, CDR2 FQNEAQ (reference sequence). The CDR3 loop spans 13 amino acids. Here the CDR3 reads CASSLVLVDTQYF. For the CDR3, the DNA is TGTGCCAGCAGCTTAGTTCTGGTAGATACGCAGTATTTT.

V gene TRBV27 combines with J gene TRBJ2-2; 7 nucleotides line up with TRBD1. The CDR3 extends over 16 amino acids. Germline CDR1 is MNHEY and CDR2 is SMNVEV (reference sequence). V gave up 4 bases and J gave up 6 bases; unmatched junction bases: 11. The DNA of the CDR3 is TGTGCCAGCAGTTCCCGGGACAGTGTCAATGCCGGGGAGCTGTTTTTT. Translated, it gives CASSSRDSVNAGELFF.

The CDR3 reads CATESASLYTEAFF. Written as DNA, the CDR3 is TGTGCCACTGAGTCTGCGTCCTTATACACTGAAGCTTTCTTT. V usage is TRBV19 and J usage is TRBJ1-1; D unresolved. CDR3 size: 14 residues. V lost 10 bases and J lost 3, with 18 bases in between. Per the germline V gene, CDR1 is LNHDA and CDR2 is SQIVND (reference sequence). Looking up the rest from reference TRBV19 and TRBJ1-1 gives the full variable domain: DGGITQSPKYLFRKEGQNVTLSCEQNLNHDAMYWYRQDPGQGLRLIYYSQIVNDFQKGDIAEGYSVSREKKESFPLTVTSAQKNPTAFYLCATESASLYTEAFFGQGTRLTVV.